These T cell receptor beta chains were read from a single sample in a study of T cells in Graves' hyperthyroidism and ophthalmopathy. TCRdb reprocessed the multiplex PCR reads via MiXCR and lists one record per CDR3 protein. The sample lists fewer than 350,000 distinct CDR3 sequences, around a sixth occurring once. The sample was blood. These TCRs come from a woman between 50 and 59 years old with Graves' hyperthyroidism. Each CDR3 is given without its conserved first and last residue.

cdr3_aa,j_call,v_call,cdr3_length
SARARGLSSYNEQF,TRBJ2-1,TRBV20-1,14
ATTGYNEQF,TRBJ2-1,TRBV2,9
ASSLTAGMLGTEAF,TRBJ1-1,TRBV12-3/TRBV12-4,14
ASSEDRADGNTIY,TRBJ1-3,TRBV6-1,13
ASSYGRSGETQY,TRBJ2-5,TRBV6-1,12
AISDKGGGELF,TRBJ2-2,TRBV10-3,11
ASSPGQAERRGIQY,TRBJ2-4,TRBV12-3/TRBV12-4,14
ASGTGKTSTDTQY,TRBJ2-3,TRBV12-5,13
SATLAGVYNEQF,TRBJ2-1,TRBV20-1,12
ASSFRAGRDNEKLF,TRBJ1-4,TRBV7-2,14
SAAGLAVAYNEQF,TRBJ2-1,TRBV20-1,13
AWTDSNYGYT,TRBJ1-2,TRBV30,10
ASTFGTGGGQPQH,TRBJ1-5,TRBV28,13
ASSQERSAGIEKLF,TRBJ1-4,TRBV4-1,14
AISESGGGETQY,TRBJ2-5,TRBV10-3,12
ASKGRAYEQY,TRBJ2-7,TRBV2,10
ASSERGLGTQY,TRBJ2-3,TRBV10-1,11
SAKNRGRGNTIY,TRBJ1-3,TRBV20-1,12
SASTGSGGTQY,TRBJ2-3,TRBV20-1,11
ASSLMQGSTDTQY,TRBJ2-3,TRBV7-8,13
ASSQDTAGGREQY,TRBJ2-7,TRBV3-1,13
ATSAGNTEAF,TRBJ1-1,TRBV19,10
SVWDSAERTSTDTQY,TRBJ2-3,TRBV29-1,15
ASSSTGGVTEAF,TRBJ1-1,TRBV28,12
ASSVLAGGAGELF,TRBJ2-2,TRBV2,13
ASSPGLASYEQY,TRBJ2-7,TRBV19,12
AIKGQGADSYGYT,TRBJ1-2,TRBV10-3,13
ASSLAGSGGYT,TRBJ1-2,TRBV5-1,11
ASKGGGSSYEQY,TRBJ2-7,TRBV28,12
ASSIVLDSRPYEQY,TRBJ2-7,TRBV19,14
ASSPPSWGLNEQF,TRBJ2-1,TRBV12-3/TRBV12-4,13
ASRIPSGPYNEQF,TRBJ2-1,TRBV9,13
ASTTPGTSGSNEQF,TRBJ2-1,TRBV28,14